The 25 T cell receptor beta chains given below trace back to one sample, sequenced in a study of blood T cells in healthy people across ages. Together with a sample-barcoded 5' primer, a J-beta primer mix was included in a second PCR lasting about 7 to 12 cycles. TCRdb reprocessed the 5' RACE reads via MiXCR and lists one record per CDR3 protein. Here the sample spans 1.5 million to 2 million distinct CDR3 sequences, around 35% being singletons. The source material was blood. These receptors were collected from a woman in her thirties in good health.

This clonotype was counted between two and nine times. This chain links TRBV7-3 with TRBJ2-1; 8 bases line up with TRBD2. Germline V gene data show CDR1 as SGHTA and CDR2 as FQGTGA. Trimming took 8 bases from V and 1 from J; bases not matched to a gene: 7. The CDR3 covers 15 residues. CDR3 DNA: TGTGCCAGCTCACGAGCGGGAGTATCCTACAATGAGCAGTTCTTC. Protein product: CASSRAGVSYNEQFF.

This clonotype was seen a handful of times. This chain uses TRBV10-3 with TRBJ2-3, with TRBD2 as a possible D gene (6 bases). The CDR3 extends over 15 amino acids. Germline values: CDR1 ENHRY, CDR2 SYGVKD. Trimming cost V 2 bases and J 2 bases, with 11 bases left between them. The DNA for the CDR3 is TGTGCCATCAGTGAGCCGGGACTGAACACAGATACGCAGTATTTT. Translated, it gives CAISEPGLNTDTQYF.

The rearrangement uses TRBV10-3 and TRBJ1-1, with D uncertain. The ends were cut back, 8 bases at V and 6 bases at J, with 13 bases in the middle. The CDR3 spans 12 residues. Looked up from germline, CDR1 is ENHRY and CDR2 is SYGVKD. The CDR3 spells CAIRREGSEAFF. DNA of the CDR3: TGTGCCATCCGACGTGAAGGGTCTGAAGCTTTCTTT.

The gene calls are TRBV30 and TRBJ1-2; TRBD1 aligns across 7 bases. Unmatched junction bases numbered 4, after V lost 3 bases and J lost 3 bases. The CDR3 is made up of 13 amino acids. CDR1 and CDR2 from the germline V gene are GTSNPN and SVGIG (reference sequence). The CDR3 nucleotides are TGTGCCTGGAGAACCGGGACAGACTATGGCTACACCTTC. Protein: CAWRTGTDYGYTF.

Notes on this clonotype: The junction differs from germline at one of its ends, possibly a read error. V gene TRBV20-1 combines with J gene TRBJ2-1; 10 bases align to TRBD2. The CDR3 sequence is 18 residues long. Germline V gene data show CDR1 as DFQATT and CDR2 as SNEGSKA (reference sequence). CDR3 protein: CSLNYLFVSGRGYNGQFF. CDR3 in DNA: TGCAGTCTCAATTACTTGTTCGTAAGCGGGAGGGGGTACAATGGGCAGTTCTTC.

This clonotype was observed a handful of times. This chain links TRBV20-1 with TRBJ2-2, with D uncertain. The germline V gene has CDR1 DFQATT and CDR2 SNEGSKA (reference sequence). Trimming stripped 5 bases from V and 4 bases from J, with 11 bases between. CDR3 length: 13 residues. DNA of the CDR3: TGCAGTGCTCGAAAGACTGCCACCGGGGAGCTGTTTTTT. It codes for CSARKTATGELFF.

This clonotype was observed a handful of times. J is TRBJ2-5 and V is TRBV9; D tentatively fits TRBD1 or TRBD2 (5 bases each). This CDR3 is built from 14 residues. V shed 0 bases and J shed 2 bases, with 8 bases lying between them. Germline CDR1 reads SGDLS; CDR2 reads YYNGEE. The DNA for the CDR3 is TGTGCCAGCAGCGTAGGGGACCGACAAGAGACCCAGTACTTC. Protein: CASSVGDRQETQYF.

The chain joins TRBV7-9 to TRBJ2-2; D gene ambiguous. The CDR3 is 14 amino acids. Germline values: CDR1 SEHNR, CDR2 FQNEAQ (reference sequence). Trimming left V 6 bases short and J 1 base short, with 9 bases between. CDR3 DNA sequence: TGTGCCAGCAGTAAAAACAAGAACACCGGGGAGCTGTTTTTT. Its translation is CASSKNKNTGELFF.

This clonotype was seen only a few times. The chain employs TRBV9 and TRBJ2-6; TRBD2 matches at 7 bases. The CDR3 consists of 16 residues. Germline V gene data show CDR1 as SGDLS and CDR2 as YYNGEE. V was clipped by 0 bases and J by 0 bases; unmatched bases: 0. CDR3 in DNA: TGTGCCAGCAGCGTAGGCGGGGGCTCTGGGGCCAACGTCCTGACTTTC. This encodes CASSVGGGSGANVLTF. Full variable domain (rest looked up from reference TRBV9 and TRBJ2-6): DSGVTQTPKHLITATGQRVTLRCSPRSGDLSVYWYQQSLDQGLQFLIQYYNGEERAKGNILERFSAQQFPDLHSELNLSSLELGDSALYFCASSVGGGSGANVLTFGAGSRLTVL.

This clonotype was observed a handful of times. The chain recombines TRBV2 with TRBJ2-7; tentatively, D is TRBD1 or TRBD2 (6 bases each). V dropped 7 bases and J dropped 6 bases, with 13 bases sitting between them. From germline, CDR1 is SNHLY and CDR2 FYNNEI. The CDR3 is 12 amino acids. For the CDR3, the DNA is TGTGCCAGCATTGGGGGGCCTTTCGAGCAGTACTTC. This gives the protein CASIGGPFEQYF. The whole variable domain, remainder taken from reference TRBV2 and TRBJ2-7, is EPEVTQTPSHQVTQMGQEVILRCVPISNHLYFYWYRQILGQKVEFLVSFYNNEISEKSEIFDDQFSVERPDGSNFTLKIRSTKLEDSAMYFCASIGGPFEQYFGPGTRLTVT.

This clonotype was detected only a few times. The genes are TRBV29-1 and TRBJ1-4, with a tentative D call TRBD1 (5 bases). CDR1 is SQVTM and CDR2 is ANQGSEA in the germline V gene. This CDR3 region has 13 residues. Trimming left V 4 bases short and J 7 bases short, with 13 bases between. The CDR3 DNA follows: TGCAGCGTTGTTGGGGGATCTTCTGAAAAACTGTTTTTT. Protein sequence: CSVVGGSSEKLFF.

V is TRBV30 and J is TRBJ2-7; D may be TRBD2 (6 bases). CDR1 and CDR2 from the germline V gene are GTSNPN and SVGIG (reference sequence). The V end lost 8 bases, the J end lost 3 bases, and 17 bases lay between the germline ends. The CDR3 length is 13 residues. CDR3: CARGRRDLYEQYF. The CDR3 DNA reads TGTGCCCGGGGGAGGAGGGACCTCTACGAGCAGTACTTC. Supplemented by reference TRBV30 and TRBJ2-7, the full variable domain reads SQTIHQWPATLVQPVGSPLSLECTVEGTSNPNLYWYRQAAGRGLQLLFYSVGIGQISSEVPQNLSASRPQDRQFILSSKKLLLSDSGFYLCARGRRDLYEQYFGPGTRLTVT.

Written as DNA, the CDR3 is TGTGCCAGCAGTTCCCATGGGTTAGATACGCAGTATTTT. Residues: CASSSHGLDTQYF. The V gene is TRBV11-3, the J gene TRBJ2-3; D is uncertain. The CDR3 is made up of 13 amino acids. Per the germline V gene, CDR1 is SGHNT and CDR2 is YENEEA. V lost 6 bases to trimming and J lost 5 bases, with 12 bases between them.

Here the CDR3 DNA reads TGCAGTGCTAGTGACAGGTCATTCTTCTTCTACGAGCAGTACTTC. Amino acids: CSASDRSFFFYEQYF. The gene calls are TRBV20-1 and TRBJ2-7; tentatively, D is TRBD1 (6 bases). The germline V gene encodes CDR1 DFQATT and CDR2 SNEGSKA (reference sequence). This CDR3 spans 15 amino acids. V shed 3 bases and J shed 3 bases, with 18 bases lying between them.

This clonotype has at least ten counts. The gene calls are TRBV4-1 and TRBJ2-5; no reliable D call. CDR3 length equals 13 residues. V dropped 1 base and J dropped 5 bases, with 8 bases sitting between them. Per germline, CDR1 MGHRA and CDR2 YSYEKL. The CDR3 DNA follows: TGCGCCAGCAGCCAAGTTCTAAGGGAGACCCAGTACTTC. This encodes CASSQVLRETQYF.

V is TRBV10-3 and J is TRBJ2-3; tentatively, D is TRBD2 (5 bases). The germline gives CDR1 ENHRY, CDR2 SYGVKD. V was trimmed by 8 bases and J by 3 bases, leaving 15 bases between them. This CDR3 is built from 14 residues. CDR3 sequence (DNA): TGTGCCATCCGAAAGGATGAGGGTACAGATACGCAGTATTTT. Amino acids: CAIRKDEGTDTQYF.

This chain links TRBV6-2 or TRBV6-3 with TRBJ1-5; the D gene is possibly TRBD1 (5 bases). Trimming cost V 6 bases and J 5 bases, with 17 bases left between them. CDR3 length: 15 amino acids. Germline values: CDR1 MNHEY, CDR2 SVGEGT. The CDR3 DNA sequence: TGTGCCAGCAGAGCAGAGGGGATCAGGGATCAGCCCCAGCATTTT. Translation: CASRAEGIRDQPQHF.

The chain joins TRBV4-1 to TRBJ1-2, with D hard to call. This CDR3 has 15 residues. The V gene's germline CDR1 is MGHRA and CDR2 YSYEKL. V dropped 4 bases and J dropped 7 bases, with 19 bases sitting between them. The CDR3 nucleotides read TGCGCCAGCAGCCCGATCGGACGTGGACCCTTTGGCTACACCTTC. It is translated as CASSPIGRGPFGYTF.

V is TRBV6-5 and J is TRBJ2-7, with 9 bases aligning to TRBD2. Losses at the gene ends were 0 bases for V and 5 bases for J; bases not matched to a gene: 5. This CDR3 is built from 15 residues. Germline V gene lookup returns CDR1 MNHEY and CDR2 SVGAGI. CDR3 region: CASSYSPGLANEQYF. CDR3 bases: TGTGCCAGCAGTTACTCTCCGGGACTAGCTAACGAGCAGTACTTC.

This chain uses TRBV6-5 with TRBJ2-1, with 8 bases aligning to TRBD2. CDR1 and CDR2 (germline): MNHEY, SVGAGI. V trimming: 0 bases; J trimming: 6 bases; junction bases outside the gene matches: 1. CDR3 length: 14 amino acids. CDR3 sequence: CASSYSAGGNEQFF. The CDR3 nucleotides are TGTGCCAGCAGTTACTCGGCGGGGGGCAATGAGCAGTTCTTC.

The chain uses TRBV7-3 and TRBJ2-3; 7 nucleotides align to TRBD2. This CDR3 has 22 residues. The J segment lost 2 bases and the V segment lost 7 bases, leaving 30 bases of the junction unmatched. CDR1 is SGHTA, CDR2 FQGTGA, per germline. This CDR3 is CASTLKPVASGSRAWATDTQYF. The CDR3 DNA reads TGTGCCAGCACCCTAAAACCCGTCGCTAGCGGCTCAAGAGCATGGGCCACAGATACGCAGTATTTT.

The chain joins TRBV11-2 to TRBJ2-5, with a possible D match to TRBD1 (6 bases). Trimming removed 4 bases at V and 7 bases at J, with 13 bases between. The length of the CDR3 is 13 residues. The germline gives CDR1 SGHAT, CDR2 FQNNGV. The CDR3 region is CASSSQGWGTQYF. CDR3 DNA sequence: TGTGCCAGCAGCTCTCAGGGGTGGGGGACCCAGTACTTC.

V usage is TRBV29-1 and J usage is TRBJ1-2; weak D call: TRBD1 (5 bases). The CDR3 covers 14 residues. Germline CDR1 is SQVTM and CDR2 is ANQGSEA. The V end was cut by 3 bases, the J end by 11 bases, with 22 bases between. CDR3 sequence (DNA): TGCAGCGTTGAGGGGCAAGAGCCCCACTGTGGTTACACCTTC. Translated: CSVEGQEPHCGYTF.

The genes are TRBV7-3 and TRBJ1-5; a possible D gene is TRBD1 (5 bases). Trimming pared 9 bases from V and 3 bases from J, leaving 15 bases between. Germline values: CDR1 SGHTA, CDR2 FQGTGA. The CDR3 loop spans 14 amino acids. CDR3 sequence: CASKDTKINQPQHF. The CDR3, as DNA: TGTGCCAGTAAGGACACGAAAATCAATCAGCCCCAGCATTTT.

The chain joins TRBV4-2 to TRBJ1-6; a weak D match, TRBD1 (6 bases). Trimming removed 1 base from V and 9 bases from J, with 13 bases in between. CDR3 length: 15 residues. Germline CDR1 is LGHNA and CDR2 is YNFKEQ. The CDR3 here is CASSQVKGHSSPLHF. In nucleotides, the CDR3 is TGTGCCAGCAGCCAAGTTAAGGGACATAGTTCACCCCTCCACTTT.